The rows below give T cell receptor beta chains drawn from one sample of a study of T-cell memory formation after mild COVID-19. MiXCR, applied by TCRdb to the 5' RACE reads, yields one record per CDR3 protein. The sample contains roughly 510,000 distinct CDR3 sequences, 17% of which appear only once. What was sequenced was PBMCs or a T cell subset sorted from them (not recorded which). These TCRs come from an adult woman who had mild COVID-19 (a few samples of this study predate the infection). Cell type and time point are not known. Both conserved end residues are part of each CDR3. Fields, in order: D gene, J gene, V gene, CDR3 protein. A D gene is named only where the DNA matches it firmly.

D gene: TRBD2; J gene: TRBJ2-1; V gene: TRBV4-3; CDR3 protein: CASTQDGTTLVISSYNEQFF
D gene: NA; J gene: TRBJ2-7; V gene: TRBV12-5; CDR3 protein: CASGLQFTGSSYEQYF
D gene: TRBD2; J gene: TRBJ2-7; V gene: TRBV25-1; CDR3 protein: CASSHQRDSHEQYF
D gene: NA; J gene: TRBJ2-2; V gene: TRBV19; CDR3 protein: CASTRSRGTGELFF
D gene: NA; J gene: TRBJ1-2; V gene: TRBV7-2; CDR3 protein: CASSPFSYGYTF
D gene: TRBD2; J gene: TRBJ2-7; V gene: TRBV7-2; CDR3 protein: CASSLTTSGNHEQYF
D gene: TRBD2; J gene: TRBJ2-3; V gene: TRBV29-1; CDR3 protein: CSVDHQRGEGTDTQYF
D gene: NA; J gene: TRBJ1-2; V gene: TRBV5-5; CDR3 protein: CASMQEGYGYTF
D gene: NA; J gene: TRBJ1-6; V gene: TRBV5-1; CDR3 protein: CASSLDGGASPLHF
D gene: TRBD2; J gene: TRBJ2-3; V gene: TRBV25-1; CDR3 protein: CASSGWTSGGAPAVLVTDTQYF
D gene: NA; J gene: TRBJ1-3; V gene: TRBV9; CDR3 protein: CASSGGVSGNTIYF
D gene: TRBD1; J gene: TRBJ1-2; V gene: TRBV6-4; CDR3 protein: CASSQDRGAGGYTF
D gene: NA; J gene: TRBJ2-6; V gene: TRBV6-2/TRBV6-3; CDR3 protein: CASRFRRLAGANVLTF
D gene: NA; J gene: TRBJ1-1; V gene: TRBV12-3/TRBV12-4; CDR3 protein: CASSLAQPGNTEAFF
D gene: NA; J gene: TRBJ2-1; V gene: TRBV29-1; CDR3 protein: CSVEVTNSYNEQFF
D gene: TRBD1; J gene: TRBJ1-1; V gene: TRBV29-1; CDR3 protein: CSVARDRGRGEAFF
D gene: TRBD2; J gene: TRBJ2-1; V gene: TRBV7-9; CDR3 protein: CASSLDVQRGDHNEQFF
D gene: NA; J gene: TRBJ2-7; V gene: TRBV30; CDR3 protein: CAWTTGDRAHEQYF
D gene: NA; J gene: TRBJ2-3; V gene: TRBV15; CDR3 protein: CATSRDLGDTQYF
D gene: NA; J gene: TRBJ2-5; V gene: TRBV5-4; CDR3 protein: CASGLGGGEETQYF
D gene: TRBD1; J gene: TRBJ2-5; V gene: TRBV12-3/TRBV12-4; CDR3 protein: CASRDRLQETQYF
D gene: NA; J gene: TRBJ2-1; V gene: TRBV12-3/TRBV12-4; CDR3 protein: CASSFARLFASWGEQFF
D gene: NA; J gene: TRBJ2-3; V gene: TRBV5-4; CDR3 protein: CASSLRSGPDTQYF
D gene: TRBD2; J gene: TRBJ2-1; V gene: TRBV3-1; CDR3 protein: CASSLSGGESFF
D gene: TRBD1; J gene: TRBJ1-5; V gene: TRBV7-2; CDR3 protein: CASSLNGDRVGNQPQHF
D gene: NA; J gene: TRBJ1-5; V gene: TRBV19; CDR3 protein: CASSIRQGSVQPQHF
D gene: NA; J gene: TRBJ2-7; V gene: TRBV5-1; CDR3 protein: CASSLGQGVWDEQYF
D gene: NA; J gene: TRBJ2-7; V gene: TRBV21-1; CDR3 protein: CASSNPTKGRPPQYF
D gene: NA; J gene: TRBJ1-1; V gene: TRBV2; CDR3 protein: CASRVGWGTEAFF
D gene: TRBD1; J gene: TRBJ1-2; V gene: TRBV7-2; CDR3 protein: CASSQQGVGRYGYTF
D gene: TRBD1; J gene: TRBJ2-7; V gene: TRBV20-1; CDR3 protein: CSAIRDRGHEQYF
D gene: TRBD1; J gene: TRBJ1-2; V gene: TRBV4-2; CDR3 protein: CASSLSQRQGDGYTF
D gene: TRBD1; J gene: TRBJ1-1; V gene: TRBV4-1; CDR3 protein: CASSQEGGYTEAFF
D gene: TRBD1; J gene: TRBJ1-2; V gene: TRBV6-2/TRBV6-3; CDR3 protein: CASSTTGVGYTF
D gene: NA; J gene: TRBJ1-2; V gene: TRBV18; CDR3 protein: CASSPKGQGLYGYTF
D gene: TRBD2; J gene: TRBJ2-3; V gene: TRBV4-1; CDR3 protein: CASSQDATSGGTDTQYF
D gene: NA; J gene: TRBJ2-1; V gene: TRBV5-1; CDR3 protein: CASRPTYNEQFF
D gene: NA; J gene: TRBJ2-3; V gene: TRBV4-3; CDR3 protein: CASSLRDWADTQYF
D gene: NA; J gene: TRBJ1-3; V gene: TRBV12-3/TRBV12-4; CDR3 protein: CASSPRTASSGNTIYF
D gene: NA; J gene: TRBJ1-5; V gene: TRBV29-1; CDR3 protein: CSVGQTSNQPQHF
D gene: NA; J gene: TRBJ2-1; V gene: TRBV7-3; CDR3 protein: CASSSLRNNEQFF
D gene: NA; J gene: TRBJ2-5; V gene: TRBV12-3/TRBV12-4; CDR3 protein: CASGPRGGGETQYF
D gene: TRBD2; J gene: TRBJ2-1; V gene: TRBV5-1; CDR3 protein: CASSPGLAGEGEQFF
D gene: TRBD1; J gene: TRBJ2-7; V gene: TRBV15; CDR3 protein: CATSKLPQGAVYEQYF
D gene: NA; J gene: TRBJ2-1; V gene: TRBV12-3/TRBV12-4; CDR3 protein: CASSSLGGHEQFF
D gene: TRBD1; J gene: TRBJ2-2; V gene: TRBV5-1; CDR3 protein: CASSLGGQGHTGELFF
D gene: NA; J gene: TRBJ1-1; V gene: TRBV7-9; CDR3 protein: CASSLGLLGPLNTEAFF
D gene: NA; J gene: TRBJ1-3; V gene: TRBV12-3/TRBV12-4; CDR3 protein: CASSNRASGNTIYF
D gene: NA; J gene: TRBJ2-3; V gene: TRBV19; CDR3 protein: CASSPLGVDTQYF
D gene: NA; J gene: TRBJ2-1; V gene: TRBV7-8; CDR3 protein: CASSIIRGTLRNEQFF
D gene: NA; J gene: TRBJ2-7; V gene: TRBV7-9; CDR3 protein: CASSLGSQGPSYEQYF
D gene: TRBD2; J gene: TRBJ2-7; V gene: TRBV6-5; CDR3 protein: CASSYKQRGYEQYF
D gene: TRBD2; J gene: TRBJ2-1; V gene: TRBV4-2; CDR3 protein: CASSQDQGSGRFNEQFF
D gene: TRBD1; J gene: TRBJ2-7; V gene: TRBV2; CDR3 protein: CASSRGTESYEQYF